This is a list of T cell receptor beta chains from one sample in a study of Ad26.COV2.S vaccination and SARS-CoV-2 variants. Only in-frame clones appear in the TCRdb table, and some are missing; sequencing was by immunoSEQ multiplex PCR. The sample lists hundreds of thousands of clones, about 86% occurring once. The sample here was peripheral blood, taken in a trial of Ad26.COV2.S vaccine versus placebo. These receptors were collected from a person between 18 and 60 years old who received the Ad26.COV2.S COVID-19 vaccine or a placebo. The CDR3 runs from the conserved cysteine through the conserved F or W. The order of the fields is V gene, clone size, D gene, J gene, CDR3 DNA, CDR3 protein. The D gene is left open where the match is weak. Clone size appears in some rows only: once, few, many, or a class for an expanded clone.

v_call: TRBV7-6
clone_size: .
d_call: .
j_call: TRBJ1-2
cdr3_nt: TGTGCCAGCAGCTTAGGTGGGACACCTAATGGCTACACCTTC
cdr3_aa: CASSLGGTPNGYTF

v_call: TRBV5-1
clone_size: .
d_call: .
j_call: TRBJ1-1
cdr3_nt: TGCGCCAGCAGCGTACCGGGACATATGAACACTGAAGCTTTCTTT
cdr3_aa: CASSVPGHMNTEAFF

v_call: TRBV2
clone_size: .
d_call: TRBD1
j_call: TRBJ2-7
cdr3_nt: TGTGCCAGCTTGTGGGACAGCCTCTCCTACGAGCAGTACTTC
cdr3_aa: CASLWDSLSYEQYF

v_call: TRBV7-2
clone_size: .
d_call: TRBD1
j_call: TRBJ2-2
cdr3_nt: TGTGCCAGCAGCTTAGCCGGATCAGGGACAGGGGGTAACACCGGGGAGCTGTTTTTT
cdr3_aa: CASSLAGSGTGGNTGELFF

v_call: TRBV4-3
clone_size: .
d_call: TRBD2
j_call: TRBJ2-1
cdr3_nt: TGCGCCAGCAGCCAAGAGGGACTAGCGGGGGGTCCCTATGAGCAGTTCTTC
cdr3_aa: CASSQEGLAGGPYEQFF

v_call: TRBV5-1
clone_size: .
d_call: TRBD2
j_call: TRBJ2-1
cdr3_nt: TGCGCCAGCAGCATACTAGCGGGAGGCGGGAATGAGCAGTTCTTC
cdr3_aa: CASSILAGGGNEQFF

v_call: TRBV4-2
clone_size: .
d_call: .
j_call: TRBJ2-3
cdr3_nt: TGTGCCAGCAGCCCCGGGAAAGCAGATACGCAGTATTTT
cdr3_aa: CASSPGKADTQYF

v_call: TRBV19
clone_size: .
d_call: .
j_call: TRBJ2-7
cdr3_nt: TGTGCCAGTAGTATCAGGGGTGGGAGTAAGGAGCAGTACTTC
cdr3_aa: CASSIRGGSKEQYF

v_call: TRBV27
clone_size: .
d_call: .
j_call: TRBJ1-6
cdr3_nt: TGTGCCAGCAGTTTACCAGGGAATTCACCCCTCCACTTT
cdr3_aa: CASSLPGNSPLHF

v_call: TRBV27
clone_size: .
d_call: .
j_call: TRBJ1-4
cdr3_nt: TGTGCCAGCAGTTTATCGGGTCCGGCTGAAAAACTGTTTTTT
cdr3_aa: CASSLSGPAEKLFF

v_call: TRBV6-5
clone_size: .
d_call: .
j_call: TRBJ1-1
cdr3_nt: TGTGCCAGCAGAGAGCAGGGGAACACTGAAGCTTTCTTT
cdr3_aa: CASREQGNTEAFF

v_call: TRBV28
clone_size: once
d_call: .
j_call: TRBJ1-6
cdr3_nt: TGTGCCAGCAGTACAGGCGAGCCCGGGTCACCCCTCCACTTT
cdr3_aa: CASSTGEPGSPLHF

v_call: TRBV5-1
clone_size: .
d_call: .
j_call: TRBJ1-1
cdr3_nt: TGCGCCAGCAGCTTGGGGGGACAGAACACTGAAGCTTTCTTT
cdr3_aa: CASSLGGQNTEAFF

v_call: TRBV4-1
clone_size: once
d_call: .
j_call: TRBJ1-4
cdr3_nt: TGCGCCAGCAGCCAAGGGCCCCGAGGGGAAAAACTGTTTTTT
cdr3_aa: CASSQGPRGEKLFF

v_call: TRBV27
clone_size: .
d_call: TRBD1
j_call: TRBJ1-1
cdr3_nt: TGTGCCAGCAGTTTCTACAGGACAGGGCAATACACTGAAGCTTTCTTT
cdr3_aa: CASSFYRTGQYTEAFF

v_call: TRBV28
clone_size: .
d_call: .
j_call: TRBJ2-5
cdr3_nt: TGTGCCAGCAGTTTGATTTCGAGAGAGGGGGAGACCCAGTACTTC
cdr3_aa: CASSLISREGETQYF

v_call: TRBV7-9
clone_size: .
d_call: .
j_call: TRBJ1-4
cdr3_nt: TGTGCCAGCAGCTTAGGGGACTTCCTAGGGGGTGAAAAACTGTTTTTT
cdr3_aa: CASSLGDFLGGEKLFF

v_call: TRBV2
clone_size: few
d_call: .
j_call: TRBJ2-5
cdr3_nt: TGTGCCAGCCGCCTACCCACAGAACAAGAGACCCAGTACTTC
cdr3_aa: CASRLPTEQETQYF

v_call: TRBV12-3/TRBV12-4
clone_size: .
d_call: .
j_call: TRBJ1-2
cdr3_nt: TGTGCCAGCAGTTTACCACAGAACTATGGCTACACCTTC
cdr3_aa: CASSLPQNYGYTF

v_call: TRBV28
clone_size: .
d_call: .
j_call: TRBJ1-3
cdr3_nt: TGTGCCAGCAGTTTGTTTGGGGGGCAAGGAAACACCATATATTTT
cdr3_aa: CASSLFGGQGNTIYF

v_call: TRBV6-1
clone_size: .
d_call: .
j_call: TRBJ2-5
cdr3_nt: TGTGCCAGCAGTGAAGTTTCAGGGTTTAAAGGTGGACAGTACTTC
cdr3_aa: CASSEVSGFKGGQYF

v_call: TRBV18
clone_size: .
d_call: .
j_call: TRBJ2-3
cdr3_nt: TGTGCCAGCTCACCACCGATCTCATCTGATACGCAGTATTTT
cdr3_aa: CASSPPISSDTQYF

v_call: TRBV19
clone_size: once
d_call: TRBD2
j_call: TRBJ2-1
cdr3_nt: TGTGCCAGTAGTATTGGACTAGTCCAGGGTGAGCAGTTCTTC
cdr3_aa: CASSIGLVQGEQFF

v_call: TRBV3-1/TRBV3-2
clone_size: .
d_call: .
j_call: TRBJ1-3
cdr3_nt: TGTGCCAGCAGCCAAAAAGGGGGAAGAAACACCATATATTTT
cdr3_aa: CASSQKGGRNTIYF

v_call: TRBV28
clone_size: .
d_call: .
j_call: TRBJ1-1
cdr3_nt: TGTGCCAGCGGAACGAACCAATTGAACACTGAAGCTTTCTTT
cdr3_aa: CASGTNQLNTEAFF

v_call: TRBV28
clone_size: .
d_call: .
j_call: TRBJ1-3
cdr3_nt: TGTGCCAGCAGTTTACCCTCTGGAAACACCATATATTTT
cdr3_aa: CASSLPSGNTIYF

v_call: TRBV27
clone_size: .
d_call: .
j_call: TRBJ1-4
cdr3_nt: TGTGCCAGCAGCCCAGGGACCGTGGTGGCTGATGAAAAACTGTTTTTT
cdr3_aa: CASSPGTVVADEKLFF

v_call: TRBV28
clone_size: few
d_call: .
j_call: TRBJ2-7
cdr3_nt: TGTGCCAGCAGTTCTCACGTCGGAAACGAGCAGTACTTC
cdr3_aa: CASSSHVGNEQYF

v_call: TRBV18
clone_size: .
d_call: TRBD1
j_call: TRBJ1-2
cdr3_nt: TGTGCCAGCTCACCACCCGGGCAGGGGGCTAACTATGGCTACACCTTC
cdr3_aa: CASSPPGQGANYGYTF

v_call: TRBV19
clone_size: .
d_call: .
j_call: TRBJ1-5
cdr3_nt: TGTGCCAGTAGTATAGTTGGAGGGAGTCAGCCCCAGCATTTT
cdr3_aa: CASSIVGGSQPQHF

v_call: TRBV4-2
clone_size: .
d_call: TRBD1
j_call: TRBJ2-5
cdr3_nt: TGTGCCAGCAGCGGGACAGTAACACAAGAGACCCAGTACTTC
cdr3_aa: CASSGTVTQETQYF

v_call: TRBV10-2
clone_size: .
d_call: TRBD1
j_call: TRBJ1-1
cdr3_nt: TGCGCCAGCAGCCCCAGACAGGGGTCCACTGAAGCTTTCTTT
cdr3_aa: CASSPRQGSTEAFF

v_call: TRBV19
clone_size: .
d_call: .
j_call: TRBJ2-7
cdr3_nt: TGTGCCAGTAGTGCGGACAAATCAAAGCAGTACTTC
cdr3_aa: CASSADKSKQYF